The sequence of this T cell receptor (beta chain) was determined in a study of human T cells and chemical hapten exposure. CDR3 size: 18 residues. The germline V gene encodes CDR1 SNHLY and CDR2 FYNNEI. The junction had 13 bases not matched to a gene; V was cut back by 7 bases and J by 0 bases. TCRdb processed the RACE reads anew with MiXCR; each CDR3 protein has one entry. The sample carries a few hundred thousand distinct CDR3 sequences, around 6% recorded once. Documented time point: patch test 2, 6 weeks after DPC sensitization. As for treatment: therapeutic diphenylcyclopropenone sensitization with weekly scalp DPC.

The sequencing here drew on whole blood, taken in connection with sensitization to the hapten diphenylcyclopropenone (DPC). The chain couples TRBV2 to TRBJ2-1; 9 bases match TRBD1. This sequence was found in a woman aged 18-35 years with alopecia areata. Some clones in this sample may be carry-over from other donors' samples. As DNA, the CDR3 is TGTGCCAGCACCCGGGACAGGGTCCACCGGAGCTCCTACAATGAGCAGTTCTTC. Translated, it gives CASTRDRVHRSSYNEQFF.